This entry describes one T cell receptor (beta chain). This record belongs to a study of glioma-infiltrating T cells after dendritic cell vaccination. This CDR3 comprises 14 residues. CDR1 is SEHNR and CDR2 is FQNEAQ in the germline V gene (reference sequence). Trimming cost V 5 bases and J 3 bases; bases outside gene matches: 7. Using immunoSEQ multiplex PCR, the repertoire was profiled, and TCRdb retains in-frame clones only, with some absent. The sample lists tens of thousands of clones, about 84% occurring once. The V call is TRBV7-9, the J call TRBJ2-7; 7 positions agree with TRBD1. The sample in question was blood, obtained before dendritic cell vaccination. The source is a human donor with glioblastoma. The CDR3 sequence: CASSHLDRVYEQYF. DNA for the CDR3: TGTGCCAGCAGCCATCTTGACAGGGTCTACGAGCAGTACTTC.